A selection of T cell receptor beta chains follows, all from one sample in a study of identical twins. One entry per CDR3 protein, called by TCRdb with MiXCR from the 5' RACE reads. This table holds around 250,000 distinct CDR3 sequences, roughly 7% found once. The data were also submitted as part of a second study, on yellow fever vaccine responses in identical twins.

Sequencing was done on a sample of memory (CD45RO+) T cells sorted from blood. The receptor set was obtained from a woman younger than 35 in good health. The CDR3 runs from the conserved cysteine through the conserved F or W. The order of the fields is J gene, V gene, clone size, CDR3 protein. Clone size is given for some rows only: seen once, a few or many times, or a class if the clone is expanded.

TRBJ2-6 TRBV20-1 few CSAKAGGNSGANVLTF
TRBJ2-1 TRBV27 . CASKAGGPSSYNEQFF
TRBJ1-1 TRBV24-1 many CATSDEGRAEAFF
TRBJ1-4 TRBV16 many CASTAIGTGIEKLFF
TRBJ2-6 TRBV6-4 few CASSVDSSGANVLTF
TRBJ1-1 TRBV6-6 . CASSLRLSDEAFF
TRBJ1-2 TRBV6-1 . CASSRDIGPNYGYTF
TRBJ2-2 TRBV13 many CASSTRRSGELFF
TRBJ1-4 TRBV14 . CASSHKVTRGEKLFF
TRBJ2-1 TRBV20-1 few CSARVGQGANNEQFF
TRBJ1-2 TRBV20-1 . CSARDGKGRFGNKYGYTF
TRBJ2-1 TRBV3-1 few CASSQGRGLAVGREQFF
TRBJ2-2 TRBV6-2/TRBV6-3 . CASTGSSDVGELFF
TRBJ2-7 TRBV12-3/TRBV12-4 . CASSLGLAGASGSYEQYF
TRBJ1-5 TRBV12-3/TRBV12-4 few CASLGEGNQPQHF
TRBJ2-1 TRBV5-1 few CASSTGQGHYNEQFF
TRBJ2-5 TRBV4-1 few CASSQGQGTQYF
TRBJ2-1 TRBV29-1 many CSVRGTEEQFF
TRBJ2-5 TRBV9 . CASSARGRVTQETQYF
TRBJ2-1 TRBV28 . CAIASRDLYNEQFF
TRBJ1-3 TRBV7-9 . CASSLASRYGNTIYF
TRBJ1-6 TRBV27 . CASTRGHNSPLHF
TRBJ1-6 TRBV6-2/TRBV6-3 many CASGSSYNSPLHF
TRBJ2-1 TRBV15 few CATSRDLTSKSSYNEQFF
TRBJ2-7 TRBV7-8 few CASSLVRRGIIYEQYF
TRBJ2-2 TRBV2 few CASSADRAAAGELFF
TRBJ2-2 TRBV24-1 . CATSDRRTNTGELFF
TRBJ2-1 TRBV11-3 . CASSSLAAADYNEQFF
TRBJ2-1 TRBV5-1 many CASSTGLASGRNEQFF
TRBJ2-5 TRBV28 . CASTQGPSLFQETQYF
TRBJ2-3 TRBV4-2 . CASSPHTAGDSDTQYF
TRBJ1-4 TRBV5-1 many CASSFGGTNEKLFF
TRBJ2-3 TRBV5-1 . CASSGGTSTDTQYF
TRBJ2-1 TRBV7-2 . CASSSTGTSNEQFF
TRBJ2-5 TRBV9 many CASSVGQGEETQYF
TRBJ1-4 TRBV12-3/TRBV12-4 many CASSSPPGNEKLFF
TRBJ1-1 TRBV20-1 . CSARKGQGSPAFF
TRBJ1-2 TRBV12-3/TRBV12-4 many CASSFRQGGGYTF
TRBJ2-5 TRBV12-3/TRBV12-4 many CASSPGFVVQETQYF
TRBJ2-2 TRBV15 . CATSRDRGVGELFF
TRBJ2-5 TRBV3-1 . CASNHQIAGGVETQYF
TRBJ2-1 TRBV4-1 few CASSQDRLAGGYEQFF
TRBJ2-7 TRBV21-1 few CASSYTSTGKSYEQYF
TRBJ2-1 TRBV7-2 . CASSLVGTRQANNEQFF